Listed here is a single TCR beta chain. As processed by the authors: Nucleated cell number was recorded as an estimate derived from reference gene primer amplification. Assay: immunoSEQ multiplex PCR; the TCRdb copy retains only in-frame clones and omits some. V and J calls and clone size are copied from that table; D and trimming were computed from the DNA. The data contain about 86,000 clones, around 80% of them seen just once; the ten biggest clones take up 1.2%. The sample comes from a study of blood T cell repertoires in COVID-19. Study in general: From T cells, B-cell-depleted T cells, or PBMCs came the material, which was cDNA or gDNA.

CDR1 is MNHNS, CDR2 SASEGT, per germline. CDR3 length: 18 amino acids. Germline trimming cut 4 bases from V and 4 bases from J; bases unmatched to any gene: 13. Input material: peripheral blood. This clonotype was obtained from a woman of 80 years or more with acute or convalescent COVID-19. The genes are TRBV6-1 and TRBJ2-2, with TRBD1 matching over 9 bases. The CDR3 sequence: CASSGVTGGAVGTGELFF. In DNA form, the CDR3 reads TGTGCCAGCAGTGGAGTTACAGGGGGCGCGGTGGGCACCGGGGAGCTGTTTTTT.